This TCR beta chain was profiled in a study of PD-1 blockade in classical Hodgkin lymphoma. Between the trimmed V and J ends, which lost 0 bases and 0 bases, there was a span of 8 bases. This CDR3 has 16 amino acids. Per germline, CDR1 LGHNA and CDR2 YSLEER. Time point described: cycle 4 day 1 (C4D1), after 6 weeks of nivolumab. Each of the patients experienced relapse following autologous stem cell transplantation, and their brentuximab vedotin exposure differed. Sequencing used immunoSEQ multiplex PCR; TCRdb keeps in-frame clones, though not all of them. This table has roughly 48,000 clones, around 86% appearing once.

V is TRBV4-3 and J is TRBJ1-4; D remains unclear. The specimen was peripheral blood mononuclear cells (PBMCs), collected before the fourth cycle of nivolumab. This sequence was found in a human donor with classical Hodgkin lymphoma. CDR3 DNA sequence: TGCGCCAGCAGCCAAGAAGGCAGAGCAACTAATGAAAAACTGTTTTTT. This translates into CASSQEGRATNEKLFF.